A selection of T cell receptor beta chains follows, all from one sample in a study of blood T cells in healthy people across ages. A single record per CDR3 protein comes from TCRdb applying MiXCR to the 5' RACE reads. The table shows 1.8 million or so distinct CDR3 sequences, with around 42% occurring only once. The sequenced material came from blood. The receptors originated from a human donor in good health. CDR3s include the opening cysteine and the closing phenylalanine or tryptophan. D genes are given only for firm matches. Some rows have no size entry. The others give once, few or many, or a class for an expanded clone.

j_call v_call d_call clone_size cdr3_aa cdr3_nt
TRBJ2-7 TRBV5-5 TRBD2 NA CAGSLSPSGPTYEQYF TGTGCCGGCAGCTTGAGTCCTAGCGGGCCAACCTACGAGCAGTACTTC
TRBJ2-6 TRBV15 TRBD1 NA CATSSPGQADSGANVLTF TGTGCCACCAGCAGCCCGGGACAGGCTGACTCTGGGGCCAACGTCCTGACTTTC
TRBJ1-2 TRBV12-3/TRBV12-4 NA many CASSLKGGYTF TGTGCCAGCAGTTTAAAGGGTGGCTACACCTTC
TRBJ1-5 TRBV6-2/TRBV6-3 NA NA CASSYSQGRGNQPQHF TGTGCCAGCAGTTATTCACAGGGCCGTGGCAATCAGCCCCAGCATTTT
TRBJ1-2 TRBV25-1 NA NA CASSEWAGGDGYTF TGTGCCAGCAGTGAATGGGCGGGGGGAGATGGCTACACCTTC
TRBJ1-2 TRBV28 NA once CATDGRETNFGYTF TGTGCCACCGACGGACGTGAGACCAACTTTGGCTACACCTTC
TRBJ2-1 TRBV29-1 TRBD2 many CSVEGSGGANEQFF TGCAGCGTTGAGGGCAGCGGGGGGGCCAATGAGCAGTTCTTC
TRBJ1-5 TRBV6-2/TRBV6-3 NA NA CASSYPSHNQPQHF TGTGCCAGCAGTTATCCCAGTCATAATCAGCCCCAGCATTTT
TRBJ1-5 TRBV6-4 NA few CASSIEYSNQPQHF TGTGCCAGCAGTATTGAATATAGCAATCAGCCCCAGCATTTT
TRBJ1-1 TRBV28 NA NA CASNPTGRGWDTEAFF TGTGCCAGCAACCCGACGGGCAGGGGATGGGACACTGAAGCTTTCTTT